This T cell receptor (beta chain) was obtained from a study of cytomegalovirus exposure and HLA in healthy donors (dated by TCRdb to about 2017). About the study as a whole: According to an earlier analysis of 450 to 650 of the donors, 150 million to 200 million T cells yielded 95 million to 140 million unique TCR beta sequences and about 300 Gb of sequence data. To predict cytomegalovirus infection status, the study brought together high-throughput TCR immunosequencing, statistical association of individual TCRs with disease status, and machine learning. To decide whether each TCR beta V gene segment behaved as functional or pseudogenic, an earlier analysis of several hundred of the donors relied on high-throughput TCR beta sequencing. The T cell repertoires of around 730 subjects were profiled by immunosequencing and related to cytomegalovirus serostatus. Because of strong linkage in the cohort, a handful of DR-DQ haplotypes were treated as single units for association and clustering. Among the approximately 430 genotyped donors, approximately 82% belonged to the genetic ancestry cluster associated with self-reported Caucasian donors. Approximately 300 gigabases of sequencing data and about 92 million unique TCR sequences made up an early release that covered roughly 670 HLA-typed donors. Donor age, sex, ethnicity and CMV serostatus were compiled together with the repertoire data. Rather than using new phenotypic data, the later analysis identified candidate immune exposures from TCR beta sequences and from how often those sequences occurred across donors. A later analysis re-examined previously published TCR beta repertoires from more than 650 donors and added high-resolution HLA genotyping to investigate patterns of TCR occurrence. Class I and class II HLA loci were covered by the typing at four-digit resolution. The study was designed to test whether signatures of past pathogen exposure could be identified by cataloging public T cell receptors. Across some 400 genotyped donors of the cohort, an average of about 240,000 unique TCR beta nucleotide sequences per donor were sequenced, and 15% to 20% of those sequences were non-productive. Genome-wide SNP genotypes for about 65% of the 666 donors were used in a later genetic analysis, which treated that subset as a discovery cohort. Typing coverage differed by locus: A, B, C, DRB1 and DQB1 were typed in about 629-630 donors, DQA1 in approximately 520, DPA1 in around 580, and DPB1 in 450 to 490. Along with the roughly 670-subject first cohort, a separate validation cohort of about 110 different subjects was used. All discovery cohort repertoires had been generated using a single sequencing platform. What the authors observed across the whole study: A total of roughly 160 TCR beta chains were listed by the study as associated with cytomegalovirus. A few of the identified cytomegalovirus-associated TCR beta chains were confirmed in vitro to be specific for cytomegalovirus antigens. A cluster of highly shared sequence variants was judged likely to be a technical artifact of the sequencing pipeline. In a later analysis, several top co-occurrence clusters were reported to appear linked to parvovirus B19, influenza, CMV and Epstein-Barr virus. About 17 rarely observed V segments, including chromosome 9 orphons, were excluded from the earlier analysis of almost 600 of the donors because counts were too low. Most TCR sequences were seen in very few donors, while some public TCRs were found in many individuals. The presence/absence analyses assumed that sequencing depth was roughly uniform across donors, and that assumption may not be true. Broadly in line with IMGT annotations, most TCR beta V segments showed up in productive rearrangements about 87% or about 30% of the time in an earlier analysis of roughly 590 of the donors. A further reported finding was that TCR beta sequences accurately predicted the HLA-A and HLA-B alleles for most subjects in the first cohort. Linkage disequilibrium might explain the correlated functional status among segregating V segments, but an unknown experimental factor could not be excluded. A later genetic analysis associated a missense DCLRE1C variant with V-gene and J-gene trimming of TCR beta chains, and an independent cohort replicated the association. CMV serostatus was the only immune exposure information available for the cohort. This cohort had only TCR beta chains sequenced, and the lack of alpha or paired-chain data limited which features could be detected. When HLA alleles, especially DR and DQ, strongly co-occurred, attributing TCR associations to individual alleles was difficult. A later analysis found that most CMV-associated TCR beta chains appeared HLA-restricted, with HLA associations seemingly driven largely by CMV exposure. In a later analysis, some 17,000 TCR beta sequences were associated with specific HLA alleles at a false discovery rate of 0.05. A later analysis found that TCR association rates varied across HLA loci, with DRB1 alleles showing the most associated TCRs and HLA-C alleles the fewest. The authors suggested that the approach could potentially be generalized to other disease states and immunological phenotypes. Some IMGT-functional V segments, including TRBV6-2 and TRBV6-3, could not be distinguished by the 87-base-pair reads and were therefore excluded. In a later analysis, HLA-associated TCR beta chains showed more clonal expansion and lower generation probabilities than non-associated chains that were equally common. The classifier was reported to diagnose cytomegalovirus status with high specificity and sensitivity in both the original and validation cohorts. Because HLA typing was unavailable for some donors at each locus, only the typed subset was used in association tests. Compared with the roughly 670-donor mean, donors in an Asian-associated ancestry cluster had fewer N-insertions in productive TCRs, according to a later genetic analysis.

The cohort was made up of approximately 670 healthy bone marrow donors. All cohort members were sampled while nominally healthy, although unrecorded immune exposures were likely present. The donor tested CMV seronegative and was one of the 352 seronegative cohort members. A peripheral blood sample was provided by each donor, and peripheral blood mononuclear cells were used for TCR beta sequencing. The Qiagen DNeasy Blood Extraction Kit was used to extract genomic DNA from the blood cell samples. CDR1 and CDR2, per the germline V gene, are SGDLS and YYNGEE. Cut back by 0 bases and 3 bases, the V and J ends lie 16 bases apart. The CDR3 holds 16 amino acids from the cysteine to the phenylalanine. Kept here is only the CDR3 DNA, which spans 48 bases and is read in frame from base 1. Receptor libraries were prepared by the immunoSEQ multiplex PCR assay. A mixture of 60 forward primers for TCR Vbeta segments and 13 reverse primers for TCR Jbeta segments was used in the multiplex PCR. The CDR3 region of rearranged TCR beta genes was amplified from genomic DNA by a multiplex PCR assay. Amplified TCR beta libraries were sequenced as 87-base-pair reads on the Illumina HiSeq System. The study's processing was this. A later analysis tallied roughly 76 million unique TCR beta chains across the 660 or so repertoires, and around 12 million of those chains were shared by two or more donors. A nearest-neighbor algorithm error-corrected the raw reads and collapsed the reads into unique sequences, merging closely related sequences to remove PCR and sequencing errors. V, D and J gene segments were assigned by aligning CDR3 sequences to IMGT reference sequences. For a sequence to be retained, a match of at least six nucleotides was required to both a V gene segment and a J gene segment. A rearrangement was called productive if the CDR3 had no stop codons and remained in frame with V and J, and every other rearrangement was called non-productive. Following IMGT convention, CDR3 was defined as the stretch from the second conserved V-encoded cysteine to the conserved J-encoded phenylalanine. The earlier analysis of 587 of the donors excluded sequences that lacked an unambiguous match to a single V gene segment. In an earlier analysis of approximately 560 of the donors, a V segment was called functional when productive rearrangements were above 56.7%, and segregating when the standard deviation between donors exceeded 5%. A statistical classification framework was built for diagnosing cytomegalovirus status from the catalog of TCR beta chain sequences. In a later analysis, V and J genes were assigned by comparing TCR nucleotide sequences against IMGT/GENE-DB human TR gene sequences. The TCRdist pipeline was used in a later analysis to assign CDR3 sequences and most-parsimonious VDJ recombination scenarios. In a later analysis, each TCR beta chain was defined by its CDR3 amino acid sequence together with its V-gene family, and reads lacking a unique V-gene family were excluded. A later analysis removed several hundred highly shared, low-generation-probability nucleotide sequences to deal with suspected cross-contamination and a sequencing artifact. A later analysis calculated a clonal expansion index for each public chain from normalized within-repertoire ranks of inferred template counts. In a later analysis, generation probabilities were computed using a VDJ recombination model fitted to out-of-frame rearrangements, and the results were checked against IGoR. A later analysis scored TCR-TCR, TCR-HLA and TCR-CMV co-occurrence with hypergeometric tests, applying a repertoire-size bias correction to TCR pairs. In a later analysis, false discovery rates were estimated by permuting HLA or CMV assignments 20 times. A later analysis grouped co-occurring TCRs with DBSCAN, adding TCRdist sequence similarity when clustering within HLA-allele-positive subsets. Repertoires with fewer than 30,000 or more than 120,000 public chains, plus five repertoires with anomalous nucleotide sharing, were excluded from co-occurrence clustering. Entries here come from immuneACCESS through TCRdb and include only in-frame sequences with V and J called. Some clones fail to appear in such tables; in the studies checked, an unresolved V gene covers under half of the shortfall, and the cause of the remainder is unknown. V and J calls and clone size are as listed in that table; D and trimming were resolved from the DNA. The sample profile shows 100,000 to 150,000 clones; around 83% of them were found once. 0.95% to 1.5% of the sample is taken by the ten largest.

This clone was seen more than once but under ten times. There is no known antigen for this receptor. No per-base quality is available; no much larger clone lies one base away. Sequences were obtained from PBMCs. The TCR comes from a girl aged 2 to 9 in good health and CMV-seronegative. This chain is built from TRBV9 and TRBJ2-7; too little of a D gene remains to name it. CDR3 reads: CASSVEGRHDRYEQYF. DNA sequence: TGTGCCAGCAGCGTAGAAGGCAGACATGACCGCTACGAGCAGTACTTC. The CDR3 plus the reference TRBV9 and TRBJ2-7 genes for the other parts give the full variable domain: DSGVTQTPKHLITATGQRVTLRCSPRSGDLSVYWYQQSLDQGLQFLIQYYNGEERAKGNILERFSAQQFPDLHSELNLSSLELGDSALYFCASSVEGRHDRYEQYFGPGTRLTVT.